This T cell receptor beta chain was identified during a study of blood T cell repertoires in COVID-19. Study-level information: Both acute and convalescent COVID-19 samples were obtained from the United States, Italy and Spain. Sample material is recorded as cDNA or gDNA derived from T cells, B-cell-depleted T cells, or PBMCs.

Germline lookup yields CDR1 LGHDT and CDR2 YNNKEL (reference sequence). The ends were cut back, 7 bases at V and 5 bases at J, with 8 bases in the middle. This CDR3 spans 11 amino acids. Original handling: Estimation of nucleated cell counts relied on the amplification of reference gene primers. The method was immunoSEQ multiplex PCR; TCRdb's version includes in-frame clones alone and lacks a portion of them. V, J and clone size were drawn from that table, and D and trimming were deduced from the DNA. The sample yields 250,000 to 350,000 clones, approximately 91% seen once. The chain carries TRBV3-1 (or the pseudogene TRBV3-2) and TRBJ2-5; D uncertain. The sample consisted of peripheral blood. The sequence came from a woman aged 60-75 years with acute or convalescent COVID-19. The CDR3: CASTRWETQYF. DNA for the CDR3: TGTGCCAGCACCCGGTGGGAGACCCAGTACTTC.